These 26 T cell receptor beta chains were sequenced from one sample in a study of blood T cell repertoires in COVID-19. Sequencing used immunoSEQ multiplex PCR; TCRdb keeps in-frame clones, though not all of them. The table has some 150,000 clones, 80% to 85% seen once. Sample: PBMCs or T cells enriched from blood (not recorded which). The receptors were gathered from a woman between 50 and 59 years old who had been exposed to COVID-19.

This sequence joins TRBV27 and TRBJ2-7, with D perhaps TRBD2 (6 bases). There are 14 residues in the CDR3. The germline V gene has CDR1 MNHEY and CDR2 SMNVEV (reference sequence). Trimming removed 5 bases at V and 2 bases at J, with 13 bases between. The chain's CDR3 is CASSPSAGPYEQYF. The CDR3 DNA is TGTGCCAGCAGTCCCTCCGCGGGACCCTACGAGCAGTACTTC.

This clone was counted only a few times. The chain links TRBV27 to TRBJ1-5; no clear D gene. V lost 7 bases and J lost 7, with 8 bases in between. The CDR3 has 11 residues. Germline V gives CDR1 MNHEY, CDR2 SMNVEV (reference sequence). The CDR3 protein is CASTAGQPQHF. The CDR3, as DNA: TGTGCCAGCACCGCGGGGCAGCCCCAGCATTTT.

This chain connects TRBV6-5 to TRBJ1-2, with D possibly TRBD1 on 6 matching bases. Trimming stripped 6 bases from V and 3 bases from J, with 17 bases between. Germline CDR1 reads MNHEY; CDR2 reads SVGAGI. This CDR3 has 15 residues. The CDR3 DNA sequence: TGTGCCAGCAGGACCGGCGGGGGCCGCCACTATGGCTACACCTTC. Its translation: CASRTGGGRHYGYTF.

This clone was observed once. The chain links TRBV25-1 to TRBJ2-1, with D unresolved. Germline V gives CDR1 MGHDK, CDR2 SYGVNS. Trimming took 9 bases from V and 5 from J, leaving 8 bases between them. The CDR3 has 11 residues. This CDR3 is CASSRNNEQFF. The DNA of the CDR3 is TGTGCCAGTAGCAGAAACAATGAGCAGTTCTTC.

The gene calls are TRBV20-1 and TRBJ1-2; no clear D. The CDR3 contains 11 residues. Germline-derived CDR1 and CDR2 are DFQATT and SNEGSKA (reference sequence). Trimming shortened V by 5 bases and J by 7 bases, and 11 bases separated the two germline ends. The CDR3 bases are TGCAGTGCTTCCAGAGGGAGTGGCTACACCTTC. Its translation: CSASRGSGYTF.

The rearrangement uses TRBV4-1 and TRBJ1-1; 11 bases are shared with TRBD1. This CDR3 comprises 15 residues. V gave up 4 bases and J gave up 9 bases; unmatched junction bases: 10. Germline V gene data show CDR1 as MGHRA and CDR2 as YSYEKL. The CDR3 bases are TGCGCCAGCAGCCTAGCCGGGACAGGGGGTTCAAAAGCTTTCTTT. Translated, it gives CASSLAGTGGSKAFF.

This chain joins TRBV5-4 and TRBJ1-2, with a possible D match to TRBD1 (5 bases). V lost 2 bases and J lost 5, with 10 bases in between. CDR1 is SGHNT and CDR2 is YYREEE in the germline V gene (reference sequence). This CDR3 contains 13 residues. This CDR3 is CASSFPGLYGYTF. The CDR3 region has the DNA TGTGCCAGCAGCTTCCCAGGGTTGTATGGCTACACCTTC.

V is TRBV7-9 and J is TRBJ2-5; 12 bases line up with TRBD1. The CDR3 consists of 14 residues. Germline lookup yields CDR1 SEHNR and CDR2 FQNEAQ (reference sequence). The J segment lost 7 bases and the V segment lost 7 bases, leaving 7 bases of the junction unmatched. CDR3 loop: CASIGTGGPGTQYF. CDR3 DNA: TGTGCCAGCATTGGGACAGGGGGCCCGGGGACCCAGTACTTC.

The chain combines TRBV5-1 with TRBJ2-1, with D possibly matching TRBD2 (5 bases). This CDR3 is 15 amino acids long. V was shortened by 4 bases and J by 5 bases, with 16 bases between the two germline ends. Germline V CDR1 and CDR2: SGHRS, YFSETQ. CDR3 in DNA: TGCGCCAGCAGCCTGACGACTACCCGAGACAATGAGCAGTTCTTC. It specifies CASSLTTTRDNEQFF.

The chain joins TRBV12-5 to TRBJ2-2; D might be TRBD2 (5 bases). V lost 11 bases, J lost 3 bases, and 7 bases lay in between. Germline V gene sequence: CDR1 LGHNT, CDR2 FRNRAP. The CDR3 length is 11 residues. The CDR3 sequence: CAGSDTGELFF. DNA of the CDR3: TGTGCTGGGAGTGACACCGGGGAGCTGTTTTTT. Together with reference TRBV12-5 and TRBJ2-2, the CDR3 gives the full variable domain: DARVTQTPRHKVTEMGQEVTMRCQPILGHNTVFWYRQTMMQGLELLAYFRNRAPLDDSGMPKDRFSAEMPDATLATLKIQPSEPRDSAVYFCAGSDTGELFFGEGSRLTVL.

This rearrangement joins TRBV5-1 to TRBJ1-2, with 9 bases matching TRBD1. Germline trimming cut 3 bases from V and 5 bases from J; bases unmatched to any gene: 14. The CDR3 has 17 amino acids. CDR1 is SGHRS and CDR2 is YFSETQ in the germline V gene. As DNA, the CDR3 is TGCGCCAGCAGCTACCTCCCGCACTTGACAGGGGGGTATGGCTACACCTTC. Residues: CASSYLPHLTGGYGYTF.

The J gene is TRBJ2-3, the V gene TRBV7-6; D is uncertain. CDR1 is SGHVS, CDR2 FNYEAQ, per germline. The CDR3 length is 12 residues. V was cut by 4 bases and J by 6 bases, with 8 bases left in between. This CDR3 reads CASSSYGDTQYF. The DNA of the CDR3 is TGTGCCAGCAGCTCCTACGGGGATACGCAGTATTTT.

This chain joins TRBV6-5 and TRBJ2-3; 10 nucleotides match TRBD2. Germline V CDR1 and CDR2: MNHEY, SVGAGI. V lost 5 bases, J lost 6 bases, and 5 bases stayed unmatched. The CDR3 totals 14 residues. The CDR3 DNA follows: TGTGCCAGCAGTAGGTCTAGCGGGAGTGATACGCAGTATTTT. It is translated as CASSRSSGSDTQYF.

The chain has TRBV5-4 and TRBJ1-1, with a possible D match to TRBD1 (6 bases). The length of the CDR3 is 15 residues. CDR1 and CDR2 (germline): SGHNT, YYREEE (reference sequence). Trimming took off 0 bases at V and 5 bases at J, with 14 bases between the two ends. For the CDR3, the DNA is TGTGCCAGCAGCTTGGAAGGGGGGGCCGTTACTGAAGCTTTCTTT. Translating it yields CASSLEGGAVTEAFF.

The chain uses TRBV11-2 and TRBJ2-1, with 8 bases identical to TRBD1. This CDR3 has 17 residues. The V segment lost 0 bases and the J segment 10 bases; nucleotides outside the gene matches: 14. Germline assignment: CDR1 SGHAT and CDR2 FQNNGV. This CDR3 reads CASSLDLGTGGRLEQFF. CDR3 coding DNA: TGTGCCAGCAGCTTAGATCTTGGGACAGGAGGCCGGTTAGAGCAGTTCTTC.

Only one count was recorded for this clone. The CDR3 DNA reads as TGTGCCAGCAGCGCGACGGGGGTCTCTGGAAACACCATATATTTT. It translates to CASSATGVSGNTIYF. V is TRBV9 and J is TRBJ1-3; a possible D gene is TRBD1 (5 bases). The CDR3 is 15 residues long. CDR1 is SGDLS, CDR2 YYNGEE, per germline. Trimming cost V 3 bases and J 0 bases, with 10 bases left between them.

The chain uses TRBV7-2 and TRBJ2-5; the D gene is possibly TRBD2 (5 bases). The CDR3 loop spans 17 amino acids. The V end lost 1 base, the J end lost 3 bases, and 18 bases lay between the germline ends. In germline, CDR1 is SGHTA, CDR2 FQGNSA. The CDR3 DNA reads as TGTGCCAGCAGCTTAGTTACGGGCCGACTAAATGAAGAGACCCAGTACTTC. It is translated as CASSLVTGRLNEETQYF.

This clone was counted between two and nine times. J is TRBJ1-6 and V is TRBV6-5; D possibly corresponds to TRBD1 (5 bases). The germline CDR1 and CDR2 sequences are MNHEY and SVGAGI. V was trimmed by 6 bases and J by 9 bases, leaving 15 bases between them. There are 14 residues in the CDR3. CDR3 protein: CASRNQGFFSPLHF. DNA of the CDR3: TGTGCCAGCAGGAATCAGGGATTTTTTTCACCCCTCCACTTT.

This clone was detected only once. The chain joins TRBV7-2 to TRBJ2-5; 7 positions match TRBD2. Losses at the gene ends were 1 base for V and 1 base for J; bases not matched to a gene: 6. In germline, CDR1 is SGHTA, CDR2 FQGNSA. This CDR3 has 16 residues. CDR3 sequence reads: CASSLGRGGTQETQYF. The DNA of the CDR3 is TGTGCCAGCAGCTTAGGCCGGGGAGGGACCCAAGAGACCCAGTACTTC. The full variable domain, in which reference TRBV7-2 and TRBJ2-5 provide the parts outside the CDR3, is GAGVSQSPSNKVTEKGKDVELRCDPISGHTALYWYRQSLGQGLEFLIYFQGNSAPDKSGLPSDRFSAERTGGSVSTLTIQRTQQEDSAVYLCASSLGRGGTQETQYFGPGTRLLVL.

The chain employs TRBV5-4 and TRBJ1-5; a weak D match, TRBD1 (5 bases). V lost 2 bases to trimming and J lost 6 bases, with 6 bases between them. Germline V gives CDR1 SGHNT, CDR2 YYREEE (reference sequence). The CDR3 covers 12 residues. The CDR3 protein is CASSFGGQPQHF. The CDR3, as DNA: TGTGCCAGCAGCTTCGGGGGTCAGCCCCAGCATTTT.

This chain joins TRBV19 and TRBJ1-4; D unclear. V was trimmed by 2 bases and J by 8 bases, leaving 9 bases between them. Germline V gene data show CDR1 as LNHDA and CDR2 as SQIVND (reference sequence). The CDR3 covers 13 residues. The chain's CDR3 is CASSIYVLEKLFF. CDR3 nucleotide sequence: TGTGCCAGTAGTATATACGTCCTAGAAAAACTGTTTTTT.

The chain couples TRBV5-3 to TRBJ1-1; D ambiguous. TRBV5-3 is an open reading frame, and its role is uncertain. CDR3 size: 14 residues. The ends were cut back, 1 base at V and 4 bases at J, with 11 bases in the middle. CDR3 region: CARSLKRSGTEAFF. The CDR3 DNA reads TGTGCCAGAAGCTTGAAGAGGAGCGGCACTGAAGCTTTCTTT.

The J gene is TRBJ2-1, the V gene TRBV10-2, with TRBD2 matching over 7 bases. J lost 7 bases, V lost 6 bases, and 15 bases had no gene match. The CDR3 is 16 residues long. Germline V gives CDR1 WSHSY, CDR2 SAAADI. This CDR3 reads CASSQSTPLLANEQFF. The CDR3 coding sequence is TGCGCCAGCAGCCAATCCACCCCCTTACTAGCGAATGAGCAGTTCTTC.

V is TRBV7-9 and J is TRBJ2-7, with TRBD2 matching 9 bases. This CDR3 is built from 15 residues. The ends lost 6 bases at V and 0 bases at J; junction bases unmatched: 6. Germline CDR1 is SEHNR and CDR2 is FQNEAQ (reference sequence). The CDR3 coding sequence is TGTGCCAGCAGATCTAGCGGGGCGCCCTCCTACGAGCAGTACTTC. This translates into CASRSSGAPSYEQYF.

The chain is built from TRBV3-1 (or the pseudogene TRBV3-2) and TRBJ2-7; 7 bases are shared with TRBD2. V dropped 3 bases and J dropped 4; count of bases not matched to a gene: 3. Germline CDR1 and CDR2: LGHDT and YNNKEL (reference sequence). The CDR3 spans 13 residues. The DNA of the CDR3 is TGTGCCAGCAGCCACCCGGGAGGATACGAGCAGTACTTC. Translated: CASSHPGGYEQYF.

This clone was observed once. CDR3 sequence reads: CAWHKGAPTEKLFF. The CDR3 coding sequence is TGTGCCTGGCATAAGGGGGCCCCGACGGAAAAACTGTTTTTT. The gene calls are TRBV30 and TRBJ1-4; 7 bases line up with TRBD1. The CDR3 runs 14 residues. The J segment lost 8 bases and the V segment lost 5 bases, leaving 11 bases of the junction unmatched. Germline CDR1 reads GTSNPN; CDR2 reads SVGIG (reference sequence).